One and the same sample provided the 8 T cell receptor beta chains below, sequenced in a study of T cell clones after liver transplantation. The assay was immunoSEQ multiplex PCR, and TCRdb's table has in-frame clones only and misses some. In the table there are under 85,000 clones, 80% of which are singletons. This specimen consisted of CD4+ T cells from blood, obtained 12 months after liver transplant. The receptors come from a human patient who received a liver transplant. The T cells may come from the graft donor.

The chain employs TRBV28 and TRBJ1-1; D remains unclear. The CDR3 covers 13 residues. Deletions cut 8 bases from V and 1 base from J, with 11 bases between. Germline CDR1 is MDHEN and CDR2 is SYDVKM. In DNA form, the CDR3 reads TGTGCCAGCGTCAAACCGCAGAACACTGAAGCTTTCTTT. This encodes CASVKPQNTEAFF.

The chain couples TRBV6-6 to TRBJ2-3; D is unresolved. V was cut by 3 bases and J by 0 bases, with 7 bases left in between. CDR3 length equals 14 residues. Per the germline V gene, CDR1 is MNHNY and CDR2 is SVGAGI (reference sequence). The DNA for the CDR3 is TGTGCCAGCAGTTATAGGCATAGCACAGATACGCAGTATTTT. It is translated as CASSYRHSTDTQYF.

The J gene is TRBJ1-4, the V gene TRBV9; D is undetermined. V dropped 1 base and J dropped 4 bases, with 5 bases sitting between them. Germline-derived CDR1 and CDR2 are SGDLS and YYNGEE. This CDR3 is built from 13 residues. Here the CDR3 reads CASSVKDNEKLFF. CDR3 coding DNA: TGTGCCAGCAGCGTAAAGGATAATGAAAAACTGTTTTTT.

The chain employs TRBV30 and TRBJ1-4; D uncertain. CDR1 and CDR2 from the germline V gene are GTSNPN and SVGIG (reference sequence). V was cut by 2 bases and J by 1 base, with 2 bases left in between. This CDR3 contains 12 residues. In DNA form, the CDR3 reads TGTGCCTGGAGTAAAACTAATGAAAAACTGTTTTTT. Amino acid sequence: CAWSKTNEKLFF.

J is TRBJ2-5 and V is TRBV11-2; TRBD1 matches at 9 bases. V dropped 0 bases and J dropped 5; count of bases not matched to a gene: 7. The CDR3 has 16 residues. The germline gives CDR1 SGHAT, CDR2 FQNNGV. This CDR3 is CASSLDLWTGVETQYF. For the CDR3, the DNA is TGTGCCAGCAGCTTAGATCTATGGACAGGGGTTGAGACCCAGTACTTC.

This clone was found once. The CDR3 loop reads CASSSNPGASGTGELFF. The CDR3 nucleotides are TGCGCCAGCAGTTCTAACCCCGGGGCTAGCGGTACCGGGGAGCTGTTTTTT. The chain is built from TRBV10-1 and TRBJ2-2; 7 positions agree with TRBD2. The CDR3 is made up of 17 amino acids. Germline lookup yields CDR1 WNHNN and CDR2 SYGVQD (reference sequence). Trimming at V came to 5 bases and at J to 5 bases, leaving 14 bases not matched to a gene.

The CDR3 DNA reads TGTGCCTGGAGTAGGGTGGGGGGGGAAGATACGCAGTATTTT. Its protein product is CAWSRVGGEDTQYF. V is TRBV30 and J is TRBJ2-3; TRBD2 agrees at 7 bases. Germline CDR1 reads GTSNPN; CDR2 reads SVGIG (reference sequence). This CDR3 spans 14 amino acids. J gave up 5 bases and V 2 bases, and 7 bases lay outside the gene matches.

The rearrangement links TRBV10-3 to TRBJ2-7; TRBD2 agrees at 15 bases. V lost 6 bases, J lost 3 bases, and 9 bases stayed unmatched. From germline, CDR1 is ENHRY and CDR2 SYGVKD. CDR3 length equals 17 residues. CDR3 coding DNA: TGTGCCATCAGGGGGACTAGCGGGAGGAGCCGAAACTACGAGCAGTACTTC. The encoded protein is CAIRGTSGRSRNYEQYF.